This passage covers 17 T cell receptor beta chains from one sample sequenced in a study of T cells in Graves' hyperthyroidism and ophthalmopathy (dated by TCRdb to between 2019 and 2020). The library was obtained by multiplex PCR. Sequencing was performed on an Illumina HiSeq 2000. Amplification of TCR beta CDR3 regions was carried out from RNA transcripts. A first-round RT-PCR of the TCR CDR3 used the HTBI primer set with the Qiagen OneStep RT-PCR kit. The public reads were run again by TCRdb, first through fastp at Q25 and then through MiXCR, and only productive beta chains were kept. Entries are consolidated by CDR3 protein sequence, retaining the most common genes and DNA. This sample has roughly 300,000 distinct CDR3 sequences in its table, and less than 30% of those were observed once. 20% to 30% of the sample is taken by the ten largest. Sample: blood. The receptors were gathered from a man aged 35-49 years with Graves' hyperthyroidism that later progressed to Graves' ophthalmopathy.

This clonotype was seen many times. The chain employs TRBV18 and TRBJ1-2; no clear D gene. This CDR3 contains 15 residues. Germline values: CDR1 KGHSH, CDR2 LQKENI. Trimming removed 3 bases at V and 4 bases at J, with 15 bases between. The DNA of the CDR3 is TGTGCCAGCTCACCTCCCCAGTCTGGGATCTATGGCTACACCTTC. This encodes CASSPPQSGIYGYTF.

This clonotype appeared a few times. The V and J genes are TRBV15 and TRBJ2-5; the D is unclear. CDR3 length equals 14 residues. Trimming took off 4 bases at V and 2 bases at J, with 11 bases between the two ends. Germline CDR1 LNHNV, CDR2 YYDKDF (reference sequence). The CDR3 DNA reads TGTGCCACCAGCACGGCCCGCCCTCAAGAGACCCAGTACTTC. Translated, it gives CATSTARPQETQYF.

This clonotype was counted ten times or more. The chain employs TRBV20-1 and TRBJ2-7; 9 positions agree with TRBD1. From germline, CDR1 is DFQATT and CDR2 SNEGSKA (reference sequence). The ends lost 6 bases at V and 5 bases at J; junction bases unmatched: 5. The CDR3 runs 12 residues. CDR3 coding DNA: TGCAGTGCAAGACAGGGGGGCAACGAGCAGTACTTC. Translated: CSARQGGNEQYF.

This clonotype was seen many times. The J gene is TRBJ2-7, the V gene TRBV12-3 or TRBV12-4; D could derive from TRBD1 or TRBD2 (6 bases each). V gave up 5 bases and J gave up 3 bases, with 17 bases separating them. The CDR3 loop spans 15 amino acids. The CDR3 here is CASSEGGTVFYEQYF. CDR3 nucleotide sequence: TGTGCCAGCAGTGAGGGGGGCACAGTTTTCTACGAGCAGTACTTC.

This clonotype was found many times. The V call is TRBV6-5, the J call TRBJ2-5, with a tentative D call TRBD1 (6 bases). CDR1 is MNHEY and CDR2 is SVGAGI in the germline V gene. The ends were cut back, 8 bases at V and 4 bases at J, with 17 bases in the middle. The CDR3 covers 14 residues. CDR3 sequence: CASSNREFTETQYF. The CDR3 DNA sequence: TGTGCCAGCTCGAACAGGGAGTTCACAGAGACCCAGTACTTC.

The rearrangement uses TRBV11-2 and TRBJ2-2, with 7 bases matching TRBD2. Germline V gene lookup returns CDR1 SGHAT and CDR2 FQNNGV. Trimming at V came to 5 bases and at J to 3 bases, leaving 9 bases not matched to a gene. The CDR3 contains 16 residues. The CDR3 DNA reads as TGTGCCAGCAGCCCAGAAGGGACTACATACACCGGGGAGCTGTTTTTT. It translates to CASSPEGTTYTGELFF.

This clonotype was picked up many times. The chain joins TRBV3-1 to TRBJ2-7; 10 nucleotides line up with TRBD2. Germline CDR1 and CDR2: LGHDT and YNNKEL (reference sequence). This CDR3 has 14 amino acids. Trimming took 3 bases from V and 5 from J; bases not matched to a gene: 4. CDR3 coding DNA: TGTGCCAGCAGCCAGAGAGGACTAGCGGACGAGCAGTACTTC. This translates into CASSQRGLADEQYF.

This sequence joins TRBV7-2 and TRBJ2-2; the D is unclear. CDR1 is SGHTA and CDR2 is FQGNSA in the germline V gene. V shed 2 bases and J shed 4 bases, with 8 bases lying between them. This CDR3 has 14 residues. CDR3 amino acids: CASSLFARTGELFF. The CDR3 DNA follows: TGTGCCAGCAGCTTATTTGCCCGCACCGGGGAGCTGTTTTTT.

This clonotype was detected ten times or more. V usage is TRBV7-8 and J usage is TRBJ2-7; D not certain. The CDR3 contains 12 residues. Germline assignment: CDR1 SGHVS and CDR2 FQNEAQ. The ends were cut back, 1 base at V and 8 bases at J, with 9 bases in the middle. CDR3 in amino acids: CASSLVRAQQYF. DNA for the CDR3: TGTGCCAGCAGCTTAGTCCGTGCGCAGCAGTACTTC.

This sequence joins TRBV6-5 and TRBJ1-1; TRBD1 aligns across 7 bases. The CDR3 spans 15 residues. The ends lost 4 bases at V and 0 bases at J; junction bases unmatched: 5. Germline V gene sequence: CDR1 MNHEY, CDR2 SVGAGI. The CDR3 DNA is TGTGCCAGCAGTTTACGGGACAGTATGAACACTGAAGCTTTCTTT. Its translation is CASSLRDSMNTEAFF.

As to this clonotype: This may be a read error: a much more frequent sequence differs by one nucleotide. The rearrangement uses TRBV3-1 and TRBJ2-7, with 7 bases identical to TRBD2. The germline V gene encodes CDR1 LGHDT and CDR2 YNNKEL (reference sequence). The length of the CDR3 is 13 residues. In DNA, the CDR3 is TGTGCCAGCAGCCTAGATTTGCGGGGGAACCCGGGCTTC. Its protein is CASSLDLRGNPGF.

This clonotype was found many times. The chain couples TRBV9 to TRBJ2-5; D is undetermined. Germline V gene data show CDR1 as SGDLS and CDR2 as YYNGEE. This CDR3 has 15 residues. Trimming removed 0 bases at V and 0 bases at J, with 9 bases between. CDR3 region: CASSVGVNYQETQYF. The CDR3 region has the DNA TGTGCCAGCAGCGTAGGGGTTAACTACCAAGAGACCCAGTACTTC. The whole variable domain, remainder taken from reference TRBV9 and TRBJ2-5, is DSGVTQTPKHLITATGQRVTLRCSPRSGDLSVYWYQQSLDQGLQFLIQYYNGEERAKGNILERFSAQQFPDLHSELNLSSLELGDSALYFCASSVGVNYQETQYFGPGTRLLVL.

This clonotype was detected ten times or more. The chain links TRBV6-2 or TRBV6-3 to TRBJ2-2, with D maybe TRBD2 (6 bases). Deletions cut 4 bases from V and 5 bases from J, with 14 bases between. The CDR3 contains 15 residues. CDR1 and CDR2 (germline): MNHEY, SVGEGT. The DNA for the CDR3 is TGTGCCAGCAGTTTTCGAACACGGGGGACCGGGGAGCTGTTTTTT. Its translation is CASSFRTRGTGELFF.

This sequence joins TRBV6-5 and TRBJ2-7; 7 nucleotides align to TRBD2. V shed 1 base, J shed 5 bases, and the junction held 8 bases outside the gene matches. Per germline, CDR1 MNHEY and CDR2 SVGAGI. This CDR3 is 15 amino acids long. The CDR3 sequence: CASSYWAGETDEQYF. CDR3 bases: TGTGCCAGCAGTTACTGGGCGGGGGAGACTGACGAGCAGTACTTC.

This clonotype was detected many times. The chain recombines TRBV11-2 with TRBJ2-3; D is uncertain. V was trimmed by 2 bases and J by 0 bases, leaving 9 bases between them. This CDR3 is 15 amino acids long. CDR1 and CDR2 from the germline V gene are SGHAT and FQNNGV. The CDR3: CASSLYSTSTDTQYF. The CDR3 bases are TGTGCCAGCAGCTTATATTCTACTAGCACAGATACGCAGTATTTT.

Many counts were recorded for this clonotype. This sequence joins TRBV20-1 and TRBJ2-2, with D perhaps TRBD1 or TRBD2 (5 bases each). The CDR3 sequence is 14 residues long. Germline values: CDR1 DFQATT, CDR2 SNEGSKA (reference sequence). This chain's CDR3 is CSAERGNRPGELFF. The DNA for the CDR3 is TGCAGCGCTGAACGGGGCAACAGGCCCGGGGAGCTGTTTTTT.

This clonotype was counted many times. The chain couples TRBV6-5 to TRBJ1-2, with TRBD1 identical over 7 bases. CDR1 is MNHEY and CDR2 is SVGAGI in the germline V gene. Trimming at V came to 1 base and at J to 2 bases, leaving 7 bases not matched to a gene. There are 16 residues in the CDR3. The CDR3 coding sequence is TGTGCCAGCAGTTACTTAACGGGACAGTCAAACTATGGCTACACCTTC. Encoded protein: CASSYLTGQSNYGYTF.